The entry below describes one TCR beta chain. The target antigen is unknown. The sample comes from a study of T-cell memory formation after mild COVID-19. Study context: Each donor largely had its own TCR clusters.

Study-level findings and limits: Memory cells collected pre-infection included some clones that later responded, suggesting cross-reactive memory joined.

A 5'RACE reaction primed in the constant segment made cDNA libraries of TCR alpha and TCR beta, and these carried sample barcodes and UMIs. Via MiXCR, TCRdb re-called the 5' RACE reads, giving one row per CDR3 protein. The table includes some 180,000 distinct CDR3 sequences, about 18% detected once. The length of the CDR3 is 17 residues. Trimming removed 2 bases from V and 1 base from J, with 14 bases in between. Germline CDR1 reads KGHSH; CDR2 reads LQKENI. This chain joins TRBV18 and TRBJ2-2, with D tentatively TRBD2 (5 bases). The sample consisted of PBMCs or a T cell subset sorted from them (not recorded which). This receptor was obtained from a man younger than 35 who had mild COVID-19 (a few samples of this study predate the infection). Cell type and time point are not known. The CDR3, as DNA: TGTGCCAGCTCACCATATCGAGGGAAGGAGAACACCGGGGAGCTGTTTTTT. It codes for CASSPYRGKENTGELFF.